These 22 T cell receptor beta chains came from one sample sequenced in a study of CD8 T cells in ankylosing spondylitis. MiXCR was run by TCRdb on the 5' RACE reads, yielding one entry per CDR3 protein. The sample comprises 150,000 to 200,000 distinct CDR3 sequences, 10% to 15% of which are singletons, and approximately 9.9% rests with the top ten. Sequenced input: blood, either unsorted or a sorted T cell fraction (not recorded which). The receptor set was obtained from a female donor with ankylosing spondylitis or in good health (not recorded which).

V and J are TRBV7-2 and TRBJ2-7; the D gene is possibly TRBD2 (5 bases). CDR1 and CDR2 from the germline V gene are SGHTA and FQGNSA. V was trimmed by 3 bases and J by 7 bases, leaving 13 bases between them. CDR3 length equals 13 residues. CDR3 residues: CASSFDRWREQYF. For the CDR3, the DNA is TGTGCCAGCAGCTTCGACCGATGGAGGGAGCAGTACTTC.

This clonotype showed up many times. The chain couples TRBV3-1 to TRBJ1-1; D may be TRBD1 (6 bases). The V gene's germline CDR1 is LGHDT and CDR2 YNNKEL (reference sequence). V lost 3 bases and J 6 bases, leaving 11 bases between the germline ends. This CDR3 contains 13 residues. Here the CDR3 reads CASSQPTGSEAFF. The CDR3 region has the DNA TGTGCCAGCAGCCAGCCGACAGGATCTGAAGCTTTCTTT.

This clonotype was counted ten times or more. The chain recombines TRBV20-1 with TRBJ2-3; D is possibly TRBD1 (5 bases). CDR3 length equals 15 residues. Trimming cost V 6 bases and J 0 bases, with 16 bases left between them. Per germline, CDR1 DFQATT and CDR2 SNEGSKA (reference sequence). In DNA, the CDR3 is TGCAGTGCAACTTGGACACGACTTAGCACAGATACGCAGTATTTT. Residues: CSATWTRLSTDTQYF.

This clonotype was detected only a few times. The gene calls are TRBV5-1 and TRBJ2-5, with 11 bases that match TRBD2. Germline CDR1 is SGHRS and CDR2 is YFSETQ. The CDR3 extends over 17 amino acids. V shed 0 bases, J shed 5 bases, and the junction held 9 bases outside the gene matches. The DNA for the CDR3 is TGCGCCAGCAGCTTGGGAGCTAGCGGGAGGACTAGTGAGACCCAGTACTTC. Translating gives CASSLGASGRTSETQYF. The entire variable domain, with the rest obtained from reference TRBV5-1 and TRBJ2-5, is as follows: KAGVTQTPRYLIKTRGQQVTLSCSPISGHRSVSWYQQTPGQGLQFLFEYFSETQRNKGNFPGRFSGRQFSNSRSEMNVSTLELGDSALYLCASSLGASGRTSETQYFGPGTRLLVL.

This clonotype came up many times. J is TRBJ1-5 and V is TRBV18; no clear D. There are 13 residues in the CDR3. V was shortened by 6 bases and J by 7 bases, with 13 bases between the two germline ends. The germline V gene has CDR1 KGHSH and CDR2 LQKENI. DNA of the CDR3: TGTGCCAGCTCCTCGGGTAATCAGCAGCCCCAGCATTTT. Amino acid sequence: CASSSGNQQPQHF.

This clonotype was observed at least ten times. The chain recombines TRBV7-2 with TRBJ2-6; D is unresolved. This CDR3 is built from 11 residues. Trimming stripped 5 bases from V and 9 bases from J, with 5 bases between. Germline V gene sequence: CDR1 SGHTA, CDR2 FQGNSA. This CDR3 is CASSANNVLTF. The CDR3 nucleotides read TGTGCCAGCAGCGCCAACAACGTCCTGACTTTC.

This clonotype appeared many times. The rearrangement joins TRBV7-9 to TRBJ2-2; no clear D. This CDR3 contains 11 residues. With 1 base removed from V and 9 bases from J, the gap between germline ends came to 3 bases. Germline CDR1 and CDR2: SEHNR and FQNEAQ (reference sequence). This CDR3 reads CASSLDRELFF. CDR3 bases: TGTGCCAGCAGCTTAGACCGGGAGCTGTTTTTT.

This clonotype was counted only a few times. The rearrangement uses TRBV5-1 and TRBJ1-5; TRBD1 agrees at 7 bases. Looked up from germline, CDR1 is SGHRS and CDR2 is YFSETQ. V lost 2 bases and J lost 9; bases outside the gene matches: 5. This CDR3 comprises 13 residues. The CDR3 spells CASSFGQGGPQHF. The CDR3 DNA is TGCGCCAGCAGCTTCGGCCAGGGGGGGCCCCAGCATTTT. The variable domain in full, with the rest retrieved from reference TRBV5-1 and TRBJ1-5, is KAGVTQTPRYLIKTRGQQVTLSCSPISGHRSVSWYQQTPGQGLQFLFEYFSETQRNKGNFPGRFSGRQFSNSRSEMNVSTLELGDSALYLCASSFGQGGPQHFGDGTRLSIL.

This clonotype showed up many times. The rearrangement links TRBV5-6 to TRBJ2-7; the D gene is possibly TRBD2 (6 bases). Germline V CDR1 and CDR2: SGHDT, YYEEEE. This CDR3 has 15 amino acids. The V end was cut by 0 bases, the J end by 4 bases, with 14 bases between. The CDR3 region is CASSLGGLMLYEQYF. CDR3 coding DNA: TGTGCCAGCAGCTTGGGGGGACTCATGTTGTACGAGCAGTACTTC. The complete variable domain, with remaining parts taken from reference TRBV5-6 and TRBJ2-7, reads DAGVTQSPTHLIKTRGQQVTLRCSPKSGHDTVSWYQQALGQGPQFIFQYYEEEERQRGNFPDRFSGHQFPNYSSELNVNALLLGDSALYLCASSLGGLMLYEQYFGPGTRLTVT.

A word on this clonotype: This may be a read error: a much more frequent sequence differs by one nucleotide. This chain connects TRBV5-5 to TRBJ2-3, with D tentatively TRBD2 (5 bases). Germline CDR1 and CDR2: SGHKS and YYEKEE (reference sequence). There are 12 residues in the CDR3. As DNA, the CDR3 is TGTGACAGCAGCCCCGAGGGAGTTACGCAGTATTTT. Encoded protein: CDSSPEGVTQYF. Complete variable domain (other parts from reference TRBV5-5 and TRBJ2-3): DAGVTQSPTHLIKTRGQQVTLRCSPISGHKSVSWYQQVLGQGPQFIFQYYEKEERGRGNFPDRFSARQFPNYSSELNVNALLLGDSALYLCDSSPEGVTQYFGPGTRLTVL.

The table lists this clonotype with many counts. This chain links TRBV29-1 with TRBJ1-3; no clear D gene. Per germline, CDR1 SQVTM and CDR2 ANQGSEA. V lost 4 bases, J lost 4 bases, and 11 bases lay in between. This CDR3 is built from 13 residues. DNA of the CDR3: TGCAGCGTTGTATACTCGGGAGGAAACACCATATATTTT. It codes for CSVVYSGGNTIYF. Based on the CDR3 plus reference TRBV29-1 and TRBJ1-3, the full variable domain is SAVISQKPSRDICQRGTSLTIQCQVDSQVTMMFWYRQQPGQSLTLIATANQGSEATYESGFVIDKFPISRPNLTFSTLTVSNMSPEDSSIYLCSVVYSGGNTIYFGEGSWLTVV.

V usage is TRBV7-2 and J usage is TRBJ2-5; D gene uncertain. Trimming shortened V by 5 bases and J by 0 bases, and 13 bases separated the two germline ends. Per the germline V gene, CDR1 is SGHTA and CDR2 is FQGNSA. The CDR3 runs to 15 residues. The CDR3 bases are TGTGCCAGCAGCCGAAAGATAAGGGACCAAGAGACCCAGTACTTC. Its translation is CASSRKIRDQETQYF. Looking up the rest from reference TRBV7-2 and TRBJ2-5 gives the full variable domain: GAGVSQSPSNKVTEKGKDVELRCDPISGHTALYWYRQSLGQGLEFLIYFQGNSAPDKSGLPSDRFSAERTGGSVSTLTIQRTQQEDSAVYLCASSRKIRDQETQYFGPGTRLLVL.

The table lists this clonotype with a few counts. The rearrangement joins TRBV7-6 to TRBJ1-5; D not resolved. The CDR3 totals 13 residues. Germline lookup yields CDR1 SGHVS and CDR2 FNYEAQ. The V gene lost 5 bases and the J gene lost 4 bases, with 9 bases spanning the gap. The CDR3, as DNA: TGTGCCAGCAGCCGGATCAATAATCAGCCCCAGCATTTT. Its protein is CASSRINNQPQHF.

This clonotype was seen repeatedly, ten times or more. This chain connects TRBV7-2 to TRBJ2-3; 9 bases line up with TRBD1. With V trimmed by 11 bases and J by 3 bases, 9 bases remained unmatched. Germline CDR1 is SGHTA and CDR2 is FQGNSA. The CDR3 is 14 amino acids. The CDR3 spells CASRRGQGTDTQYF. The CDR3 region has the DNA TGTGCCTCCAGGCGGGGACAGGGAACAGATACGCAGTATTTT.

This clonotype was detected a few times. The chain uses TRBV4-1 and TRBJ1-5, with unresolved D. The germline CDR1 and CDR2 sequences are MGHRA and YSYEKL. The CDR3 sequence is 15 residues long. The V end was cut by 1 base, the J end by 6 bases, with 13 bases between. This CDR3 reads CASSQGQGGGQPQHF. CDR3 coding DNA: TGCGCCAGCAGCCAAGGACAAGGTGGCGGTCAGCCCCAGCATTTT.

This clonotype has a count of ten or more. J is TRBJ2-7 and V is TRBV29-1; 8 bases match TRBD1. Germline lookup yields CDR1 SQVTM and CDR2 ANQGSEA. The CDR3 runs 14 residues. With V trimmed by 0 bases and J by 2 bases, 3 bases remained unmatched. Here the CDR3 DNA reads TGCAGCGTTGAAGATCCCAGGGGGCCCTACGAGCAGTACTTC. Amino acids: CSVEDPRGPYEQYF.

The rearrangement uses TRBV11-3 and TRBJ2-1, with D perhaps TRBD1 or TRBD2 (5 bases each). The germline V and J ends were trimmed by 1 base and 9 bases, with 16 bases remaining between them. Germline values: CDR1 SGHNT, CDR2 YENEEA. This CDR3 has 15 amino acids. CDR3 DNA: TGTGCCAGCAGCTTAGGCGTCGGGATGGGACGTGAGCAGTTCTTC. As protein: CASSLGVGMGREQFF. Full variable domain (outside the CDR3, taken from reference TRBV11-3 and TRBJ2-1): EAGVVQSPRYKIIEKKQPVAFWCNPISGHNTLYWYLQNLGQGPELLIRYENEEAVDDSQLPKDRFSAERLKGVDSTLKIQPAELGDSAVYLCASSLGVGMGREQFFGPGTRLTVL.

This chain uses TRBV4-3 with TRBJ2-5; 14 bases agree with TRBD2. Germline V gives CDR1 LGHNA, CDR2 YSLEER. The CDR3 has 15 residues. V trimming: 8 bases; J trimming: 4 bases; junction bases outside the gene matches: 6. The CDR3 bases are TGCGCCAGCTCCATAGGACTAGCGGGAGGAGAGACCCAGTACTTC. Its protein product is CASSIGLAGGETQYF.

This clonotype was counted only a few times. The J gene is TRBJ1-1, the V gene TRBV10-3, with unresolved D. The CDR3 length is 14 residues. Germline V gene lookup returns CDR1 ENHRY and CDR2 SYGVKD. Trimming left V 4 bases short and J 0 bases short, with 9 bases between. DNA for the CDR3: TGTGCCATCAGTGGTGACCCGATGAACACTGAAGCTTTCTTT. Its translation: CAISGDPMNTEAFF.

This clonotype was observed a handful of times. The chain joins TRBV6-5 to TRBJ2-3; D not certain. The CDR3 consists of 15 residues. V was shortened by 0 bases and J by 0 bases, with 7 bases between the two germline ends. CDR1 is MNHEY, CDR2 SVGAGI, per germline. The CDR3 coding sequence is TGTGCCAGCAGTTACTCGCCAGATAGCACAGATACGCAGTATTTT. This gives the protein CASSYSPDSTDTQYF.

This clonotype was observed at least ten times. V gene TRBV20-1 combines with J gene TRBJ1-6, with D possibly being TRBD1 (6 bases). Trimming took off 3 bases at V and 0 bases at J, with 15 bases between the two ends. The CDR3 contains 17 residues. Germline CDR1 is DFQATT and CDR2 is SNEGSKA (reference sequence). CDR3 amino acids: CSARADSRSSYNSPLHF. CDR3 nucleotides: TGCAGTGCTAGGGCGGACAGTCGGAGCTCCTATAATTCACCCCTCCACTTT.

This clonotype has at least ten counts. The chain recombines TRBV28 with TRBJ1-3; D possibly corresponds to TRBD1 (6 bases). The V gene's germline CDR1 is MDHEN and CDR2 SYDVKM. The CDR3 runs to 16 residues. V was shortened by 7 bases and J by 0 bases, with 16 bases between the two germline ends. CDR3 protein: CASIKVTGSSGNTIYF. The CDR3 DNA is TGTGCCAGCATTAAGGTGACAGGCTCCTCTGGAAACACCATATATTTT.